The present T cell receptor beta chain was sequenced within a study of blood T cells in healthy people across ages. Trimming took off 8 bases at V and 3 bases at J, with 4 bases between the two ends. CDR3 size: 11 residues. CDR1 is ENHRY and CDR2 is SYGVKD in the germline V gene. Primers used in a second PCR of about 7 to 12 cycles were a sample-barcoded 5' primer and a J-beta primer mix. One entry per CDR3 protein, called by TCRdb with MiXCR from the 5' RACE reads. Of around 850,000 distinct CDR3 sequences listed, about 36% are singletons. This clonotype originated in a man younger than 30 in good health. The chain joins TRBV10-3 to TRBJ2-2; D gene uncertain. Sequenced input: blood. The CDR3 sequence: CAISDTGELFF. Here the CDR3 DNA reads TGTGCCATCTCCGACACCGGGGAGCTGTTTTTT.